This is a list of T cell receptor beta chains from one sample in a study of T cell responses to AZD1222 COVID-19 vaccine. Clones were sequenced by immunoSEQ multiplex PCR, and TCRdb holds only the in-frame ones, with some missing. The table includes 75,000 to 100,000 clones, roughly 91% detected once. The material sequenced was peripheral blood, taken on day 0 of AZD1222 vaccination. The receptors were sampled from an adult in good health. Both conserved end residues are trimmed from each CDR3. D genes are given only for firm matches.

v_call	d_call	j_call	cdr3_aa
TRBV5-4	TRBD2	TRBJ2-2	ASSSPSGRLAGELF
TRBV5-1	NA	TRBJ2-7	ASSLDPENEQY
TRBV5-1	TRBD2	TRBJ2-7	ASSFSSGGSYEQY
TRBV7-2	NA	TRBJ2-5	ASSTTGTTKTQY
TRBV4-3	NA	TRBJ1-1	ASSQEWGYRAF
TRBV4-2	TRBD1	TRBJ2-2	ASSPTGGGYTGELF
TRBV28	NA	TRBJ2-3	ASSLLLGGGTDTQY
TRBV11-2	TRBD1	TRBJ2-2	ASRLQGGLTGELF
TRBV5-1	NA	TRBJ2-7	ASSFSGEVPYEQY
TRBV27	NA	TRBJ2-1	ASRVRDGPYNEQF
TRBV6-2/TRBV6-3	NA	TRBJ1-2	ASSYPPGGHYGYT
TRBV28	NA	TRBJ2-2	ASIGGHLNTGELF
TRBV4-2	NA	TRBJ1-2	ASSQYTTAGYT
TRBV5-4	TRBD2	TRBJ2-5	ASSLGLAGGGQETQY
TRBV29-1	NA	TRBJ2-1	SGRLRSYNEQF
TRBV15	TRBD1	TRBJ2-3	ATSRSKGGADTQY
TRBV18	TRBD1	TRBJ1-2	ASSLKLPGTGEADGYT
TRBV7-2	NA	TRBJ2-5	ASSSNTGSIETQY
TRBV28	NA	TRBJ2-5	ASSWGGGNLQETQY
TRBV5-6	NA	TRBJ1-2	ASSLKGALSYGYT
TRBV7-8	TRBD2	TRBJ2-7	ASSLGTSGTYEQY
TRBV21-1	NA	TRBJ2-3	ASSGMGQGAQY
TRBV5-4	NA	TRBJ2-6	ASSDPSSNSGANVLT
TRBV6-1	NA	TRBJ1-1	ASSEEGAPNTEAF
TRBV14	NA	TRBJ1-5	ASSRGEYQPQH
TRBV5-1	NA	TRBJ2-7	ASSWWVGGRREQY